Each of the 8 T cell receptor beta chains below was sequenced from the same sample in a study of T cells in Graves' hyperthyroidism and ophthalmopathy. RNA transcripts were the template for amplifying TCR beta CDR3 regions. With the HTBI primer set, the TCR CDR3 went through a first round of RT-PCR. Each CDR3 protein is one row after TCRdb ran MiXCR on the multiplex PCR reads. The data hold 600,000 to 900,000 distinct CDR3 sequences, with over 15% observed a single time. What was sequenced was blood. The receptor source for this set is a man in his late teens or twenties with Graves' hyperthyroidism.

In its sample, this clonotype was seen many times. The chain recombines TRBV13 with TRBJ2-3; no reliable D call. Germline V lookup: CDR1 PRHDT, CDR2 FYEKMQ (reference sequence). The CDR3 is 12 amino acids. With 4 bases removed from V and 6 bases from J, the gap between germline ends came to 8 bases. This CDR3 reads CASSSLEDTQYF. DNA of the CDR3: TGTGCCAGCAGCTCGCTTGAGGATACGCAGTATTTT.

This clonotype was counted at least ten times. The J gene is TRBJ1-1, the V gene TRBV25-1, with D unclear. The ends were cut back, 6 bases at V and 7 bases at J, with 15 bases in the middle. The length of the CDR3 is 13 residues. The V gene's germline CDR1 is MGHDK and CDR2 SYGVNS. The CDR3 protein is CASSPRIPDEAFF. CDR3 sequence (DNA): TGTGCCAGCAGCCCACGTATCCCTGATGAAGCTTTCTTT.

This clonotype was detected many times. The chain links TRBV18 to TRBJ1-5; D gene ambiguous. The CDR3 totals 13 residues. The germline CDR1 and CDR2 sequences are KGHSH and LQKENI. The V end was cut by 3 bases, the J end by 5 bases, with 8 bases between. In DNA, the CDR3 is TGTGCCAGCTCACCGGTGAGGGATCAGCCCCAGCATTTT. Its protein is CASSPVRDQPQHF.

V is TRBV11-2 and J is TRBJ2-7; 10 nucleotides match TRBD1. J gave up 6 bases and V 4 bases, and 9 bases lay outside the gene matches. Germline V gives CDR1 SGHAT, CDR2 FQNNGV. This CDR3 has 15 amino acids. CDR3 nucleotides: TGTGCCAGCAGCTCGCTGACAGGGGGCATCCCCGAGCAGTACTTC. Translation gives CASSSLTGGIPEQYF.

The sample holds many counts of this clonotype. CDR3 protein: CASSWGRRQPQHF. The CDR3 coding sequence is TGTGCCAGCAGCTGGGGACGACGGCAGCCCCAGCATTTT. The chain uses TRBV7-2 and TRBJ1-5, with a possible D match to TRBD1 (5 bases). Germline CDR1 reads SGHTA; CDR2 reads FQGNSA. CDR3 length equals 13 residues. Trimming took 4 bases from V and 7 from J, leaving 11 bases between them. Together with reference TRBV7-2 and TRBJ1-5, the CDR3 gives the full variable domain: GAGVSQSPSNKVTEKGKDVELRCDPISGHTALYWYRQSLGQGLEFLIYFQGNSAPDKSGLPSDRFSAERTGGSVSTLTIQRTQQEDSAVYLCASSWGRRQPQHFGDGTRLSIL.

This clonotype has at least ten counts. The CDR3 bases are TGTGCCAGCAGCCCCCCGGCCTCCCGGGTCACAGATACGCAGTATTTT. Protein sequence: CASSPPASRVTDTQYF. The chain couples TRBV5-6 to TRBJ2-3; no clear D gene. CDR1 SGHDT and CDR2 YYEEEE come from the germline V gene. Between the trimmed V and J ends, which lost 4 bases and 2 bases, there was a span of 17 bases. The CDR3 contains 16 residues.

The chain has TRBV14 and TRBJ2-7, with TRBD2 matching over 7 bases. The CDR3 extends over 15 amino acids. The trim removed 0 bases at V and 6 bases at J, leaving 8 bases unmatched. CDR1 and CDR2 (germline): SGHDN, FVKESK. CDR3 protein: CASSQDPGGTGEQYF. CDR3 nucleotide sequence: TGTGCCAGCAGCCAAGATCCCGGGGGGACTGGCGAGCAGTACTTC.

V gene TRBV28 combines with J gene TRBJ1-5, with D hard to call. Germline-derived CDR1 and CDR2 are MDHEN and SYDVKM. Trimming left V 2 bases short and J 3 bases short, with 11 bases between. This CDR3 has 15 residues. The DNA of the CDR3 is TGTGCCAGCAGTTTAGGGCCGCAGTACAATCAGCCCCAGCATTTT. This codes for CASSLGPQYNQPQHF.